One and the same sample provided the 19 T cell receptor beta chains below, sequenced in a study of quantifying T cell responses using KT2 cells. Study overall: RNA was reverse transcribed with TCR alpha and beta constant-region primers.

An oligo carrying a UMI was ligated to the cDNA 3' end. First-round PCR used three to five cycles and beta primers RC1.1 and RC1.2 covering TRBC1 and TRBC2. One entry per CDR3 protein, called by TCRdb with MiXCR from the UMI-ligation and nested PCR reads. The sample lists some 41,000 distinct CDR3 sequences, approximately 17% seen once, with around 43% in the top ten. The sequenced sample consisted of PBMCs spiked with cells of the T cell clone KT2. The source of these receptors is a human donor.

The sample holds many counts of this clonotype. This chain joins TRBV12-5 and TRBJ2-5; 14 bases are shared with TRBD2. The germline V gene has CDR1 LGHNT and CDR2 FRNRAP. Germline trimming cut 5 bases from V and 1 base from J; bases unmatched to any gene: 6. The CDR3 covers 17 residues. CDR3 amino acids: CASGAGLAGGSQETQYF. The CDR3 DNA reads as TGTGCTAGTGGTGCCGGACTAGCGGGGGGTTCCCAAGAGACCCAGTACTTC.

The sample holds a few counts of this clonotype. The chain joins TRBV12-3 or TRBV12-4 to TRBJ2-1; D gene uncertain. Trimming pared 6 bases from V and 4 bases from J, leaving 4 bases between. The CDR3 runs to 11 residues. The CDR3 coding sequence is TGTGCCAGCAGGGAGTACAATGAGCAGTTCTTC. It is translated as CASREYNEQFF.

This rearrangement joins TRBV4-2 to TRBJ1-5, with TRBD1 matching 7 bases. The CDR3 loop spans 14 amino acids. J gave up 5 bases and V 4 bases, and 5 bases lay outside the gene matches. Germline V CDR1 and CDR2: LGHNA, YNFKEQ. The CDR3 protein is CASSPGQSYQPQHF. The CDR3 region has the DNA TGTGCCAGCAGCCCGGGACAGTCCTATCAGCCCCAGCATTTT.

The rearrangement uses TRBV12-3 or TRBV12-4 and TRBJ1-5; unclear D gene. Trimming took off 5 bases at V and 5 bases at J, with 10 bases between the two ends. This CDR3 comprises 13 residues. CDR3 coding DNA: TGTGCCAGCAGTCCCTGGTCTGATCAGCCCCAGCATTTT. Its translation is CASSPWSDQPQHF.

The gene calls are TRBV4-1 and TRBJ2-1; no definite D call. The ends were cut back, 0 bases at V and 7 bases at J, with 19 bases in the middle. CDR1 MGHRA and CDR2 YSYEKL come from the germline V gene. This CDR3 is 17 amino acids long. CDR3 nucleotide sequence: TGCGCCAGCAGCCAAGAATTCTCTGGTGGGTTGAGGAATGAGCAGTTCTTC. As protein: CASSQEFSGGLRNEQFF.

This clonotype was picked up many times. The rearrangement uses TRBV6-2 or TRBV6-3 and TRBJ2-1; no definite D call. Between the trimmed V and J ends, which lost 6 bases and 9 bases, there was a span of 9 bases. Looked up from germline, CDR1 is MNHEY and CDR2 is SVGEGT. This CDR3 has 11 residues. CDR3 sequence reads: CASSYAREQFF. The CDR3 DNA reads TGTGCCAGCAGCTACGCGCGTGAGCAGTTCTTC.

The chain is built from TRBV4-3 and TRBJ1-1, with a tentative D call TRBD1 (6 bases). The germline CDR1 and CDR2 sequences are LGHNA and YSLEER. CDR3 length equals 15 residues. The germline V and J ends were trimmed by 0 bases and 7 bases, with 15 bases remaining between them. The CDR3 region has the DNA TGCGCCAGCAGCCAAGATCCGTGGGGGCCACGTGAAGCTTTCTTT. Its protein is CASSQDPWGPREAFF.

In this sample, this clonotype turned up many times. CDR3 DNA sequence: TGTGCCAGCAGCCAGCATGCGAACACCGGGGAGCTGTTTTTT. Translating it yields CASSQHANTGELFF. The V gene is TRBV3-1, the J gene TRBJ2-2, with unresolved D. Trimming shortened V by 3 bases and J by 0 bases, and 5 bases separated the two germline ends. Germline V gene sequence: CDR1 LGHDT, CDR2 YNNKEL (reference sequence). The CDR3 covers 14 residues.

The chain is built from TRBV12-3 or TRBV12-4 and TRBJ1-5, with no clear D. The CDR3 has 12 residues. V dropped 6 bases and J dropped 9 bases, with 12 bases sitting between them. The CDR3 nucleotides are TGTGCCAGCAGAGGCCCAGCGGGGCCCCAGCATTTT. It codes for CASRGPAGPQHF.

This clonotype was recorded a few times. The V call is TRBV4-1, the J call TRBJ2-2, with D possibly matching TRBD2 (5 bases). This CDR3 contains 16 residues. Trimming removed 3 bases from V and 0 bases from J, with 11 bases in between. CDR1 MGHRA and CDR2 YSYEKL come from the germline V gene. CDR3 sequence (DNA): TGCGCCAGCAGCCAGCGGACTGGCGCGAACACCGGGGAGCTGTTTTTT. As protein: CASSQRTGANTGELFF.

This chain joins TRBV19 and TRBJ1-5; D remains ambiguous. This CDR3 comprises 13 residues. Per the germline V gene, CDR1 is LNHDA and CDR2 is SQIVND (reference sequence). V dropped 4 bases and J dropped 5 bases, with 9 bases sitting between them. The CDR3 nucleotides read TGTGCCAGTAGTAGGGGAATCCATCAGCCCCAGCATTTT. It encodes CASSRGIHQPQHF.

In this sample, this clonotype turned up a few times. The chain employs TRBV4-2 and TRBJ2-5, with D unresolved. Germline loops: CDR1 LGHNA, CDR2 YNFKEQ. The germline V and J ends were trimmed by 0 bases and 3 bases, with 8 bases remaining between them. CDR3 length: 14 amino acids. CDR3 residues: CASSQEWVKETQYF. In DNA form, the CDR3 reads TGTGCCAGCAGCCAAGAATGGGTAAAAGAGACCCAGTACTTC.

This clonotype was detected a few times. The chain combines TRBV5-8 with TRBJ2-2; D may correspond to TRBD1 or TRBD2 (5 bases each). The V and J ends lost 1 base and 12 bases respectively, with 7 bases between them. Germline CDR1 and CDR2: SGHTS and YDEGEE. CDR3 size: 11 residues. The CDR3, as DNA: TGTGCCAGCAGCTTGTTGGGACAGCTGTTTTTT. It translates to CASSLLGQLFF.

The CDR3 bases are TGTGCCAGCAGCTTAACGACAGGGACAGGGGAGACCCAGTACTTC. Encoded protein: CASSLTTGTGETQYF. The rearrangement joins TRBV5-6 to TRBJ2-5, with 9 bases aligning to TRBD1. The V segment lost 2 bases and the J segment 5 bases; nucleotides outside the gene matches: 7. The CDR3 runs 15 residues. Germline loops: CDR1 SGHDT, CDR2 YYEEEE.

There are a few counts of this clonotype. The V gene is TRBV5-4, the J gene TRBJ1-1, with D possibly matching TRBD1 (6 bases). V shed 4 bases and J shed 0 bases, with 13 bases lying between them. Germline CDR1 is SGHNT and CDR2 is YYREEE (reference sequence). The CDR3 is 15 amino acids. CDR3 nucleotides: TGTGCCAGCAGCCCGCCCGGACAGCTGAACACTGAAGCTTTCTTT. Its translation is CASSPPGQLNTEAFF.

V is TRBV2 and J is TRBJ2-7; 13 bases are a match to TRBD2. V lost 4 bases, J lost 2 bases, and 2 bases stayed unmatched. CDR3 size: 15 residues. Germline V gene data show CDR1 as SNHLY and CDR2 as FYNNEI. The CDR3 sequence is CASSAGLAGAYEQYF. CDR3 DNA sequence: TGTGCCAGCAGTGCTGGACTAGCGGGGGCCTACGAGCAGTACTTC.

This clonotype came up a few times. The DNA of the CDR3 is TGTGCCAGCAGTTACACAGGGACTGAAAAACTGTTTTTT. Its protein product is CASSYTGTEKLFF. The V call is TRBV6-5, the J call TRBJ1-4, with a possible D match to TRBD1 (6 bases). Per germline, CDR1 MNHEY and CDR2 SVGAGI. This CDR3 is 13 amino acids long. V lost 2 bases to trimming and J lost 7 bases, with 8 bases between them.

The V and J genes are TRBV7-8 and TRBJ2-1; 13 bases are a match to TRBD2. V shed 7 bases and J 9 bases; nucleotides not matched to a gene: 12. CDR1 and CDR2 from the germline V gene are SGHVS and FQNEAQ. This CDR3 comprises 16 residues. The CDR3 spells CASTNPGLAGSVEQFF. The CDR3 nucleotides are TGTGCCAGCACGAACCCGGGACTAGCGGGGTCGGTTGAGCAGTTCTTC.

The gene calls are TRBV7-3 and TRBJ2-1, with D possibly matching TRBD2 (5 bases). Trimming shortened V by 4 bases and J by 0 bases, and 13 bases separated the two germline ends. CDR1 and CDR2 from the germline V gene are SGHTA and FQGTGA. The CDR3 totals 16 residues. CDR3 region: CASSYGGLSSYNEQFF. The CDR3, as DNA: TGTGCCAGCAGCTATGGAGGACTTAGCTCCTACAATGAGCAGTTCTTC.